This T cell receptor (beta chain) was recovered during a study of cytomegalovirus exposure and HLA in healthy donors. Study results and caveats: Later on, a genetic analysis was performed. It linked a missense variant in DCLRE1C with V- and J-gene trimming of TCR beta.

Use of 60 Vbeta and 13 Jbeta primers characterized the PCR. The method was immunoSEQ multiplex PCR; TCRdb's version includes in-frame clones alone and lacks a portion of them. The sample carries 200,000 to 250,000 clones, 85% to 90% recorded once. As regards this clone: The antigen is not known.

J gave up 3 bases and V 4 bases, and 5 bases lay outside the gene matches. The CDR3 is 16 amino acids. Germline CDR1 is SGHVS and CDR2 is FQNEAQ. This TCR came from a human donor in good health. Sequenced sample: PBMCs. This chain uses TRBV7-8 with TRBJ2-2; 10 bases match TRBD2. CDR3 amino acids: CASSWGGLADTGELFF. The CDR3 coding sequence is TGTGCCAGCAGCTGGGGCGGACTAGCGGACACCGGGGAGCTGTTTTTT. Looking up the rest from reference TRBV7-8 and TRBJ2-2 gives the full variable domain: GAGVSQSPRYKVAKRGQDVALRCDPISGHVSLFWYQQALGQGPEFLTYFQNEAQLDKSGLPSDRFFAERPEGSVSTLKIQRTQQEDSAVYLCASSWGGLADTGELFFGEGSRLTVL.